A selection of T cell receptor beta chains follows, all from one sample in a study of molecular identifiers for immune sequencing clone quantification. MiXCR was run by TCRdb on the PCR reads, yielding one entry per CDR3 protein. This table holds roughly 300,000 distinct CDR3 sequences, roughly a quarter found once. The sequenced sample was naive CD8+ T cells from blood, with Jurkat cell RNA spiked in. The receptor source for this set is a human donor in good health. Some libraries in this study had Jurkat cell RNA spiked in. Both conserved end residues are part of each CDR3. The D gene is left open where the match is weak. Clone size is stated in some rows and not others, as once, few, many or a class when expanded.

len: 13
d_gene: TRBD2
abundance: .
v_gene: TRBV12-3/TRBV12-4
j_gene: TRBJ2-1
CDR3aa: CASSWGGVNEQFF
CDR3nt: TGTGCCAGCAGTTGGGGGGGAGTCAATGAGCAGTTCTTC

len: 17
d_gene: .
abundance: .
v_gene: TRBV4-3
j_gene: TRBJ1-6
CDR3aa: CASRQASVFSYNSPLHF
CDR3nt: TGCGCCAGCCGCCAAGCGAGCGTTTTCTCCTATAATTCACCCCTCCACTTT

len: 14
d_gene: .
abundance: many
v_gene: TRBV6-2/TRBV6-3
j_gene: TRBJ2-7
CDR3aa: CASSYLGHNYEQYF
CDR3nt: TGTGCCAGCAGTTACTTGGGACACAACTACGAGCAGTACTTC

len: 16
d_gene: TRBD1
abundance: many
v_gene: TRBV5-4
j_gene: TRBJ1-1
CDR3aa: CASSLVPDREDTEAFF
CDR3nt: TGTGCCAGCAGCTTGGTACCGGACAGGGAGGACACTGAAGCTTTCTTT

len: 15
d_gene: TRBD1
abundance: .
v_gene: TRBV27
j_gene: TRBJ2-2
CDR3aa: CASSSGDSPTGELFF
CDR3nt: TGTGCCAGCAGTTCAGGGGACAGTCCCACCGGGGAGCTGTTTTTT

len: 18
d_gene: TRBD2
abundance: .
v_gene: TRBV7-9
j_gene: TRBJ2-5
CDR3aa: CASSPPHGSGRAQETQYF
CDR3nt: TGTGCCAGCAGCCCCCCACACGGGAGCGGGAGGGCCCAAGAGACCCAGTACTTC

len: 13
d_gene: .
abundance: many
v_gene: TRBV7-9
j_gene: TRBJ2-2
CDR3aa: CASSLLDTGELFF
CDR3nt: TGTGCCAGCAGCTTATTAGACACCGGGGAGCTGTTTTTT

len: 14
d_gene: TRBD1
abundance: few
v_gene: TRBV2
j_gene: TRBJ2-1
CDR3aa: CATSLGQGPNEQFF
CDR3nt: TGTGCCACTTCCCTTGGACAGGGGCCTAATGAGCAGTTCTTC

len: 14
d_gene: .
abundance: .
v_gene: TRBV7-9
j_gene: TRBJ1-1
CDR3aa: CASSSTVSPTEAFF
CDR3nt: TGTGCCAGCAGCTCAACCGTAAGCCCCACTGAGGCTTTCTTT

len: 16
d_gene: .
abundance: .
v_gene: TRBV2
j_gene: TRBJ1-6
CDR3aa: CASSQITVAYNSPLHF
CDR3nt: TGTGCCAGCAGTCAAATAACCGTTGCTTATAATTCACCCCTCCACTTT

len: 14
d_gene: TRBD2
abundance: .
v_gene: TRBV20-1
j_gene: TRBJ2-7
CDR3aa: CSARIAGAPYEQYF
CDR3nt: TGCAGTGCTAGGATAGCGGGGGCCCCCTACGAGCAGTACTTC

len: 14
d_gene: .
abundance: few
v_gene: TRBV28
j_gene: TRBJ2-7
CDR3aa: CASIRRATPYEQYF
CDR3nt: TGTGCCAGCATTCGGCGGGCAACCCCCTACGAGCAGTACTTC

len: 16
d_gene: TRBD1
abundance: .
v_gene: TRBV7-9
j_gene: TRBJ2-3
CDR3aa: CASSFDRGERADTQYF
CDR3nt: TGTGCCAGCAGCTTCGACAGGGGCGAGCGTGCAGATACGCAGTATTTT

len: 16
d_gene: .
abundance: .
v_gene: TRBV11-2
j_gene: TRBJ2-3
CDR3aa: CASSPWGLSLTDTQYF
CDR3nt: TGTGCCAGCAGCCCGTGGGGACTCAGCCTCACAGATACGCAGTATTTT

len: 14
d_gene: .
abundance: many
v_gene: TRBV24-1
j_gene: TRBJ1-5
CDR3aa: CATSDLDSNQPQHF
CDR3nt: TGTGCCACCAGTGATTTGGACAGCAATCAGCCCCAGCATTTT

len: 15
d_gene: .
abundance: .
v_gene: TRBV7-9
j_gene: TRBJ1-3
CDR3aa: CASSAGQSSGNTIYF
CDR3nt: TGTGCCAGCAGCGCCGGACAAAGCTCTGGAAACACCATATATTTT

len: 15
d_gene: TRBD1
abundance: .
v_gene: TRBV4-3
j_gene: TRBJ1-2
CDR3aa: CASSPYRGPYYGYTF
CDR3nt: TGCGCCAGCAGCCCTTACAGGGGCCCCTACTATGGCTACACCTTC

len: 17
d_gene: .
abundance: few
v_gene: TRBV24-1
j_gene: TRBJ2-3
CDR3aa: CATSDFQRNASTDTQYF
CDR3nt: TGTGCCACCAGTGATTTTCAGCGGAATGCTAGCACAGATACGCAGTATTTT

len: 16
d_gene: TRBD2
abundance: .
v_gene: TRBV18
j_gene: TRBJ2-3
CDR3aa: CASSPGTSGITDTQYF
CDR3nt: TGTGCCAGCTCACCAGGGACTAGCGGTATCACAGATACGCAGTATTTT

len: 16
d_gene: TRBD1
abundance: .
v_gene: TRBV4-3
j_gene: TRBJ2-1
CDR3aa: CASSARGRTGVYEQSF
CDR3nt: TGCGCCAGCAGTGCGAGAGGTAGGACAGGGGTGTATGAGCAGTCCTTC

len: 15
d_gene: .
abundance: .
v_gene: TRBV6-6
j_gene: TRBJ1-5
CDR3aa: CASTNWGSSNQPQHF
CDR3nt: TGTGCCAGCACCAACTGGGGGTCTAGCAATCAGCCCCAGCATTTT

len: 16
d_gene: TRBD1
abundance: .
v_gene: TRBV4-1
j_gene: TRBJ1-2
CDR3aa: CASSQGGQGVVYGYTF
CDR3nt: TGCGCCAGCAGCCAAGGTGGACAGGGCGTGGTCTATGGCTACACCTTC

len: 13
d_gene: TRBD1
abundance: many
v_gene: TRBV2
j_gene: TRBJ2-1
CDR3aa: CARDRSSYNEQFF
CDR3nt: TGTGCCAGGGACAGGAGCTCCTACAATGAGCAGTTCTTC

len: 16
d_gene: .
abundance: few
v_gene: TRBV28
j_gene: TRBJ2-7
CDR3aa: CASSFRRGATSYEQYF
CDR3nt: TGTGCCAGCAGTTTCCGCCGGGGCGCCACTTCCTACGAGCAGTACTTC

len: 15
d_gene: TRBD1
abundance: few
v_gene: TRBV6-5
j_gene: TRBJ1-1
CDR3aa: CASSYGTGRNTEAFF
CDR3nt: TGTGCCAGCAGTTACGGGACAGGGAGGAACACTGAAGCTTTCTTT

len: 14
d_gene: TRBD2
abundance: .
v_gene: TRBV5-3
j_gene: TRBJ2-7
CDR3aa: CANSLGGASYEQYF
CDR3nt: TGTGCCAACAGCTTGGGAGGGGCCAGTTACGAGCAGTACTTC

len: 17
d_gene: TRBD2
abundance: many
v_gene: TRBV7-2
j_gene: TRBJ2-3
CDR3aa: CASSYQTSGRITDTQYF
CDR3nt: TGTGCCAGCAGCTACCAGACTAGCGGGAGGATCACAGATACGCAGTATTTT

len: 14
d_gene: TRBD1
abundance: .
v_gene: TRBV30
j_gene: TRBJ2-7
CDR3aa: CAWSKPGQGYEQYF
CDR3nt: TGTGCCTGGAGTAAACCGGGACAGGGATACGAGCAGTACTTC

len: 13
d_gene: .
abundance: many
v_gene: TRBV4-1
j_gene: TRBJ1-1
CDR3aa: CASSQGWGFGAFF
CDR3nt: TGCGCCAGCAGCCAAGGATGGGGATTCGGGGCTTTCTTT

len: 16
d_gene: .
abundance: .
v_gene: TRBV4-1
j_gene: TRBJ1-5
CDR3aa: CASSLWAQGGNQPQHF
CDR3nt: TGCGCCAGCAGCCTTTGGGCCCAAGGCGGGAATCAGCCCCAGCATTTT

len: 16
d_gene: .
abundance: few
v_gene: TRBV9
j_gene: TRBJ2-3
CDR3aa: CASSEPPELNGVTQYF
CDR3nt: TGTGCCAGCAGCGAGCCCCCGGAACTAAATGGGGTTACGCAGTATTTT

len: 15
d_gene: .
abundance: many
v_gene: TRBV12-3/TRBV12-4
j_gene: TRBJ1-2
CDR3aa: CASSHTGPPSYGYTF
CDR3nt: TGTGCCAGCAGCCACACGGGGCCCCCCAGCTATGGCTACACCTTC

len: 15
d_gene: .
abundance: few
v_gene: TRBV7-9
j_gene: TRBJ1-1
CDR3aa: CASSLAQGAGTEAFF
CDR3nt: TGTGCCAGCAGCTTAGCGCAAGGGGCCGGGACTGAAGCTTTCTTT

len: 14
d_gene: .
abundance: few
v_gene: TRBV19
j_gene: TRBJ2-5
CDR3aa: CASSIPENQETQYF
CDR3nt: TGTGCCAGTAGTATACCCGAGAACCAAGAGACCCAGTACTTC

len: 19
d_gene: TRBD2
abundance: .
v_gene: TRBV4-1
j_gene: TRBJ2-3
CDR3aa: CASSQALAGGQSSTDTQYF
CDR3nt: TGCGCCAGCAGCCAAGCGCTAGCGGGGGGGCAATCGAGCACAGATACGCAGTATTTT

len: 15
d_gene: TRBD1
abundance: .
v_gene: TRBV29-1
j_gene: TRBJ2-1
CDR3aa: CSVAGTGRSYNEQFF
CDR3nt: TGCAGCGTTGCAGGGACAGGGCGCTCCTACAATGAGCAGTTCTTC

len: 12
d_gene: .
abundance: .
v_gene: TRBV10-3
j_gene: TRBJ2-7
CDR3aa: CAIRTVSYEQYF
CDR3nt: TGTGCCATCAGGACAGTCTCCTACGAGCAGTACTTC

len: 14
d_gene: .
abundance: .
v_gene: TRBV20-1
j_gene: TRBJ1-5
CDR3aa: CGAREPYSNQPQHF
CDR3nt: TGCGGTGCTAGAGAACCGTATAGCAATCAGCCCCAGCATTTT

len: 14
d_gene: TRBD2
abundance: many
v_gene: TRBV29-1
j_gene: TRBJ2-7
CDR3aa: CSAVLGLGVYEQYF
CDR3nt: TGCAGCGCCGTCCTGGGACTAGGAGTCTACGAGCAGTACTTC

len: 15
d_gene: .
abundance: .
v_gene: TRBV12-3/TRBV12-4
j_gene: TRBJ1-2
CDR3aa: CASSFRVISPYGYTF
CDR3nt: TGTGCCAGCAGTTTTAGGGTTATATCCCCCTATGGCTACACCTTC

len: 17
d_gene: .
abundance: .
v_gene: TRBV20-1
j_gene: TRBJ1-5
CDR3aa: CSARESWDKISNQPQHF
CDR3nt: TGCAGTGCTAGAGAGTCTTGGGACAAGATTAGCAATCAGCCCCAGCATTTT